This is a list of T cell receptor beta chains from one sample in a study of T-cell reconstitution after alpha-beta-depleted transplantation in children. Each CDR3 protein is one row after TCRdb ran MiXCR on the PCR reads. Among about 460,000 distinct CDR3 sequences listed, approximately 12% were seen once. This specimen consisted of PBMCs from the stem cell graft donor, obtained from the stem cell graft. The receptors originated from a human donor who donated a stem cell graft to a child with combined immunodeficiency. Both conserved end residues are part of each CDR3. The D gene is left open where the match is weak. Part of the rows lack a size; the others show once, few, many or a class for expanded clones.

.,TRBV7-9,TRBJ2-5,.,TGTGCCAGCAGCTCCGGGACGGGTAAAGAGGCCCAGTACTTC,CASSSGTGKEAQYF
.,TRBV20-1,TRBJ2-1,.,TGCAGTGCTAGAGATTTGCAGGGTTCGGATGAGCAGTTCTTC,CSARDLQGSDEQFF
.,TRBV29-1,TRBJ2-2,many,TGCAGCGCACGGACCCTCCATAACGCCGGGGAGCTGTTTTTT,CSARTLHNAGELFF
.,TRBV18,TRBJ1-1,few,TGTGCCAGCTCACGACAGGACAGTAACACTGAAGCTTTCTTT,CASSRQDSNTEAFF
.,TRBV10-3,TRBJ1-1,many,TGTGCCATCAGTGGAAAAGGGGGTGGAACTGAAGCTTTCTTT,CAISGKGGGTEAFF
.,TRBV3-1,TRBJ1-5,many,TGTGCCAGCAGCCAAGATTTGGCCCGTGGTCAGCCCCAGCATTTT,CASSQDLARGQPQHF
.,TRBV3-1,TRBJ2-7,.,TGTGCCAGCAGCCTCATGGCCCGTACACTCTACGAGCAGTACTTC,CASSLMARTLYEQYF
.,TRBV27,TRBJ2-3,.,TGTGCCAGCACCGTACGGAATTTGGGATTCCATACGCAGTATTTT,CASTVRNLGFHTQYF
TRBD2,TRBV12-3/TRBV12-4,TRBJ2-7,.,TGTGCCAGCAGTCTAGCGGGGCCCTACGAGCATTACTTC,CASSLAGPYEHYF
.,TRBV12-3/TRBV12-4,TRBJ1-5,.,TGTGCCAGCAGCCCACGGGGGAATAGCAATCAGCCCCAGCATTTT,CASSPRGNSNQPQHF
TRBD2,TRBV7-2,TRBJ2-7,few,TGTGCCAGCAGCTCCCCTGGGAGGGAAGGGACCTACGAGCAGTACTTC,CASSSPGREGTYEQYF
.,TRBV7-2,TRBJ2-4,few,TGTGCCAGCAGCTTAGCTGGTAGCGGTCTAGCCAAAAACATTCAGTACTTC,CASSLAGSGLAKNIQYF
.,TRBV2,TRBJ2-7,.,TGTGCCAGCATGTCTGCGCTCTCCTACGAGCAGTACTTC,CASMSALSYEQYF
TRBD1,TRBV20-1,TRBJ2-2,many,TGCAGTGCTAGGGGGATCGGGACAGGGTCCTACACCGGGGAGCTGTTTTTT,CSARGIGTGSYTGELFF
.,TRBV27,TRBJ2-3,few,TGTGCCAGCAGTTTATCGCTCCAGACCTCCACAGATACGCAGTATTTT,CASSLSLQTSTDTQYF
TRBD2,TRBV2,TRBJ2-3,few,TGTGCCAGCGTAGGACTAGCGGGCACAGATACGCAGTATTTT,CASVGLAGTDTQYF
.,TRBV6-1,TRBJ2-3,many,TGTGCCAGCAGTCAGGTTTGGCTTGGCACAGATACGCAGTATTTT,CASSQVWLGTDTQYF
.,TRBV6-1,TRBJ2-1,few,TGTGCCAGCAGTGAAGGGGGCAATGAGCAGTTCTTC,CASSEGGNEQFF
.,TRBV28,TRBJ1-2,.,TGTGCCAGCGGAGAGGACAGATTCTATGGCTACACCTTC,CASGEDRFYGYTF
TRBD1,TRBV12-3/TRBV12-4,TRBJ2-4,many,TGTGCCAGCACCCTAGGTGGGACAGACAAAAACATTCAGTACTTC,CASTLGGTDKNIQYF
TRBD2,TRBV7-2,TRBJ2-3,.,TGTGCCAGCAGTTCCCTAGCGGATATTAGCACAGATACGCAGTATTTT,CASSSLADISTDTQYF
.,TRBV12-3/TRBV12-4,TRBJ2-1,once,TGTGCCAGCGAGGGAGGCTCCTACAATGAGCAGTTCTTC,CASEGGSYNEQFF
.,TRBV6-2/TRBV6-3,TRBJ2-1,few,TGTGCCAGCCCCCGATCTAATGAGCAGTTCTTC,CASPRSNEQFF
.,TRBV7-9,TRBJ2-2,few,TGTGCCAGCAGCTCGGACAGTCCGAACACCGGGGAGCTGTTTTTT,CASSSDSPNTGELFF
.,TRBV5-1,TRBJ2-1,few,TGCGCCAGCAGCGGGGGCACGAGGGAGCAGTTCTTC,CASSGGTREQFF
.,TRBV29-1,TRBJ2-1,many,TGCAGCGTTGAAGATCCGGCAGGGTTGGTCGATGAGCAGTTCTTC,CSVEDPAGLVDEQFF
TRBD2,TRBV7-9,TRBJ2-7,.,TGTGCCAGCTCTCGGGAGGGCTCCTACGAGCAGTACTTC,CASSREGSYEQYF
.,TRBV14,TRBJ1-1,.,TGTGCCAGCACCAAAGGCGAGGCGCTGGTGAGAACTGAAGCTTTCTTT,CASTKGEALVRTEAFF
.,TRBV4-3,TRBJ2-7,.,TGCGCCAGCAGCCGGGGGTGGGAGTACGAGCAGTACTTC,CASSRGWEYEQYF
.,TRBV20-1,TRBJ2-7,.,TGCAGTGCTGCGGACCCGGCAGGATCCTACGAGCAGTACTTC,CSAADPAGSYEQYF
TRBD1,TRBV5-1,TRBJ1-6,.,TGCGCCAGGGGGACAGGTGGAAATTCACCCCTCCACTTT,CARGTGGNSPLHF
.,TRBV20-1,TRBJ2-3,many,TGCAGTGCTAGCTACTCTAGCACAGATACGCAGTATTTT,CSASYSSTDTQYF
.,TRBV20-1,TRBJ2-2,.,TGCAGTGCCAAGCTGATGGGGGGGAACACCGGGGAGCTGTTTTTT,CSAKLMGGNTGELFF
.,TRBV12-3/TRBV12-4,TRBJ2-3,.,TGTGCCAGCTCCTTAGGCACGGCGGCAGATACGCAGTATTTT,CASSLGTAADTQYF
TRBD2,TRBV6-2/TRBV6-3,TRBJ2-3,.,TGTGCCAGCAGTCTAGGGACTAGTTGCACAGATACGCAGTATTTT,CASSLGTSCTDTQYF
.,TRBV12-3/TRBV12-4,TRBJ1-6,few,TGTGCCAGCAGTACCGGGACGGCCACCTCACCCCTCCACTTT,CASSTGTATSPLHF
TRBD1,TRBV6-1,TRBJ1-5,many,TGTGCCAGCAGTCGGACAGGGGAGGGTCAGCCCCAGCATTTT,CASSRTGEGQPQHF
.,TRBV9,TRBJ2-1,many,TGTGCCAGCAGCGTCGAGTTCGGGATTGGGGATAACAATGAGCAGTTCTTC,CASSVEFGIGDNNEQFF
TRBD2,TRBV5-1,TRBJ2-7,.,TGCGCCAGCAGCGTCTTTAGGGGGACTAGCGGCTACGAGCAGTACTTC,CASSVFRGTSGYEQYF
TRBD1,TRBV4-2,TRBJ2-1,.,TGTGCCAGCAGCCTTTGGACAGGGGGCTTAAGCTCCTACAATGAGCAGTTCTTC,CASSLWTGGLSSYNEQFF
.,TRBV28,TRBJ2-7,many,TGTGCCAGCAGCCCACCAGGATGGGACGGCAGTGGGCAGTACTTC,CASSPPGWDGSGQYF
TRBD1,TRBV11-1,TRBJ2-6,.,TGTGCCAGCAGCTTAGGCTGGGCGACAGGGGTGTTCTCTGGGGCCAACGTCCTGACTTTC,CASSLGWATGVFSGANVLTF
.,TRBV7-3,TRBJ2-7,.,TGTGCCAGCAGCTTAGCGGCAGATTCCTACGAGCAGTACTTC,CASSLAADSYEQYF
TRBD1,TRBV4-3,TRBJ2-7,.,TGCGCCAGCAGCCAGGGTCCGGGACAGACCTACGAGCAGTACTTC,CASSQGPGQTYEQYF
TRBD1,TRBV10-3,TRBJ2-4,.,TGTGCCATCAGTGTGGGACAGGGGGACATTCAGTACTTC,CAISVGQGDIQYF
.,TRBV30,TRBJ2-5,.,TGTGCCTGGAGGGCAGCCAAAGAGACCCAGTACTTC,CAWRAAKETQYF
.,TRBV5-6,TRBJ2-1,many,TGTGCCAGCAGCTTGTCCGTCGAGCAGTTCTTC,CASSLSVEQFF
.,TRBV9,TRBJ2-1,few,TGTGCCAGCAGCCTTGGGAATCACAACTACAATGAGCAGTTCTTC,CASSLGNHNYNEQFF
TRBD1,TRBV12-3/TRBV12-4,TRBJ2-7,.,TGTGCCATCTCCTGGGGGACAGGGGTAGGAAACGAGCAGTACTTC,CAISWGTGVGNEQYF
TRBD1,TRBV10-3,TRBJ2-7,.,TGTGCCATCAATCCCCGGGACAGGGGGCTAGACGAGCAGTACTTC,CAINPRDRGLDEQYF
TRBD1,TRBV7-2,TRBJ2-5,many,TGTGCCAGCAGCTTAACCGGACAGGGCAGAGGCGGGACCCAGTACTTC,CASSLTGQGRGGTQYF
.,TRBV7-9,TRBJ2-5,few,TGTGCCAGCAGCACGGACGCATCTCAAGAGACCCAGTACTTC,CASSTDASQETQYF
TRBD2,TRBV20-1,TRBJ2-5,.,TGCAGTGCACCGATGGGACTAGCGGGAGGGCCCGGATGGGAGACCCAGTACTTC,CSAPMGLAGGPGWETQYF
.,TRBV12-3/TRBV12-4,TRBJ2-7,.,TGTGCCAGCAGTTTTGGGACGGACTCATCGGTTGGGTACTTC,CASSFGTDSSVGYF
.,TRBV12-3/TRBV12-4,TRBJ1-1,.,TGTGCCAGCAGTTTGTTCCCGGTGAAGGGTGGCGCTTTCTTT,CASSLFPVKGGAFF
TRBD1,TRBV30,TRBJ2-3,.,TGTGCCTGGCGGACAGGGGCGGCAGATACGCAGTATTTT,CAWRTGAADTQYF
.,TRBV12-3/TRBV12-4,TRBJ2-7,many,TGTGCCAGCAGTTTAGACAGGGATTTCTACGAGCAGTACTTC,CASSLDRDFYEQYF
TRBD1,TRBV15,TRBJ1-1,few,TGTGCCACCAGCAGAGGGGGCAGGGGGCGATCTACTGAAGCTTTCTTT,CATSRGGRGRSTEAFF
.,TRBV30,TRBJ2-5,.,TGTGCCTGGAGTTGGGGGAGGGAGACCCAGTACTTC,CAWSWGRETQYF